The 11 T cell receptor beta chains below were found in one sample sequenced in a study of post-analysis software for immune sequencing data. Sequencing libraries made from TCR beta cDNA carried unique molecular identifiers. TCRdb re-called the PCR reads through MiXCR, storing one row per CDR3 protein. The sample lists around 770,000 distinct CDR3 sequences, more than 45% occurring once. Their specific antigens are unknown. Study conclusions and caveats: TRBV5-6, TRBV5-1 and TRBV20-1 were among several TRBV segments more frequent in patients than controls.

The sequencing input was blood. These receptor sequences come from a girl between 10 and 17 years old with multiple sclerosis.

This clonotype was detected once. Being one base from a much bigger clone, this may be a read error. The chain combines TRBV29-1 with TRBJ2-1, with D possibly being TRBD2 (6 bases). V was trimmed by 1 base and J by 10 bases, leaving 14 bases between them. CDR1 and CDR2 from the germline V gene are SQVTM and ANQGSEA. The CDR3 totals 13 residues. CDR3: CSVEGGEDYEQFF. Written as DNA, the CDR3 is TGCAGCGTTGAAGGAGGGGAGGACTACGAGCAGTTCTTC.

The chain joins TRBV7-8 to TRBJ2-7; D remains ambiguous. The CDR3 spans 12 residues. The V and J ends lost 9 bases and 3 bases respectively, with 12 bases between them. The germline V gene encodes CDR1 SGHVS and CDR2 FQNEAQ. CDR3 sequence (DNA): TGTGCCAGTTGGGGTCCGAGCTACGAGCAGTACTTC. Its protein is CASWGPSYEQYF.

In its sample, this clonotype was seen a few times. This chain links TRBV20-1 with TRBJ2-1; the D is unclear. Trimming removed 3 bases from V and 0 bases from J, with 9 bases in between. The CDR3 extends over 14 amino acids. From germline, CDR1 is DFQATT and CDR2 SNEGSKA (reference sequence). The CDR3 spells CSASSRRSYNEQFF. The CDR3 coding sequence is TGCAGTGCTAGTAGCAGACGCTCCTACAATGAGCAGTTCTTC.

The rearrangement joins TRBV7-9 to TRBJ2-5; 7 bases fit TRBD1. The CDR3 runs 17 residues. Germline CDR1 is SEHNR and CDR2 is FQNEAQ (reference sequence). With 4 bases clipped from V and 1 base from J, the junction kept 12 bases outside the gene matches. The CDR3 protein is CASSSLQQGNGQETQYF. DNA of the CDR3: TGTGCCAGCAGCTCCTTACAACAGGGGAACGGCCAAGAGACCCAGTACTTC.

This clonotype has more than one count but fewer than ten. The chain joins TRBV5-8 to TRBJ2-1, with D possibly being TRBD1 (5 bases). Germline loops: CDR1 SGHTS, CDR2 YDEGEE. Between the trimmed V and J ends, which lost 7 bases and 11 bases, there was a span of 19 bases. CDR3 length: 13 amino acids. In DNA form, the CDR3 reads TGTGCCAGCGCGGTGGGGCCCGCGCTCCAGCAGTTCTTC. Translating it yields CASAVGPALQQFF.

This rearrangement joins TRBV3-1 to TRBJ2-1; 10 bases line up with TRBD2. V shed 0 bases, J shed 2 bases, and the junction held 4 bases outside the gene matches. This CDR3 is built from 17 residues. CDR1 and CDR2 (germline): LGHDT, YNNKEL (reference sequence). The CDR3, as DNA: TGTGCCAGCAGCCAAGACCCAGCGGGAGGGGCCTACAATGAGCAGTTCTTC. Protein product: CASSQDPAGGAYNEQFF.

This clonotype came up a few times. This chain connects TRBV12-3 or TRBV12-4 to TRBJ2-5; D is undetermined. The CDR3 loop spans 16 amino acids. Trimming took off 2 bases at V and 2 bases at J, with 15 bases between the two ends. The CDR3 sequence is CASSLSTPRLQETQYF. In nucleotides, the CDR3 is TGTGCCAGCAGTTTATCGACTCCGAGGCTACAAGAGACCCAGTACTTC.

This clonotype was recorded a few times. The chain carries TRBV7-2 and TRBJ2-3, with 10 nucleotides matching TRBD2. Trimming took 1 base from V and 3 from J; bases not matched to a gene: 10. CDR3 length: 18 amino acids. Germline assignment: CDR1 SGHTA and CDR2 FQGNSA. The CDR3 here is CASSLDGSGRLPTDTQYF. The CDR3 nucleotides are TGTGCCAGCAGCTTAGATGGTAGCGGGAGGCTCCCAACAGATACGCAGTATTTT.

The rearrangement joins TRBV7-2 to TRBJ2-5, with 8 bases fitting TRBD1. The assigned J gene may be wrong: the sequence end matches TRBJ2-7 better. CDR1 and CDR2 (germline): SGHTA, FQGNSA. The CDR3 is made up of 13 amino acids. CDR3 bases: TGTGCCAGCAGCTCCCACAGGGGGAACGAGCAGTACTTC. Its protein is CASSSHRGNEQYF.

The V gene is TRBV4-2, the J gene TRBJ2-2, with D perhaps TRBD2 (5 bases). This CDR3 spans 17 amino acids. Trimming stripped 6 bases from V and 2 bases from J, with 19 bases between. From germline, CDR1 is LGHNA and CDR2 YNFKEQ. CDR3 protein: CASSPQDSSRNTGELFF. CDR3 DNA sequence: TGTGCCAGCAGTCCTCAGGATTCTAGCCGCAACACCGGGGAGCTGTTTTTT.

This sequence joins TRBV20-1 and TRBJ2-7; TRBD1 agrees at 7 bases. Germline CDR1 reads DFQATT; CDR2 reads SNEGSKA (reference sequence). The length of the CDR3 is 12 residues. J was trimmed by 1 base and V by 5 bases; bases with no gene match: 2. For the CDR3, the DNA is TGCAGTGCTGCCAGGGGGTCCTACGAGCAGTACTTC. Translation: CSAARGSYEQYF.